Listed below are T cell receptor beta chains from one sample, sequenced in a study of cytomegalovirus exposure and HLA in healthy donors. Here immunoSEQ multiplex PCR was the method, and the copy in TCRdb shows in-frame clones only, minus some. The data show about 160,000 clones, about 85% seen once. The sequencing input was PBMCs. The receptor source for this set is a man between 18 and 29 years old in good health and CMV-seropositive. The CDR3 runs from the conserved cysteine through the conserved F or W. Fields, in order: V gene, D gene, J gene, clone size, CDR3 DNA, CDR3 protein. The D gene is left open where the match is weak. The size of a clone is reported for some rows only, either as once, few or many, or as a class for expanded clones.

v_gene: TRBV29-1; d_gene: .; j_gene: TRBJ1-1; abundance: .; CDR3nt: TGCAGCGTTTTACAGGGGAACACTGAAGCTTTCTTT; CDR3aa: CSVLQGNTEAFF
v_gene: TRBV7-2; d_gene: TRBD1; j_gene: TRBJ1-2; abundance: .; CDR3nt: TGTGCCAGCAGCTTACAGGGACAGGGGGATGGCTACACCTTC; CDR3aa: CASSLQGQGDGYTF
v_gene: TRBV19; d_gene: TRBD1; j_gene: TRBJ2-1; abundance: .; CDR3nt: TGTGCCAGTAGTATCGGGACAGCGGCCTACAATGAGCAGTTCTTC; CDR3aa: CASSIGTAAYNEQFF
v_gene: TRBV7-7; d_gene: .; j_gene: TRBJ1-5; abundance: once; CDR3nt: TGTGCCGTACGAGGGGGGGACGGCAATCAGCCCCAGCATTTT; CDR3aa: CAVRGGDGNQPQHF
v_gene: TRBV9; d_gene: TRBD2; j_gene: TRBJ2-3; abundance: .; CDR3nt: TGTGCCAGCAGCGTCAAAGGGGTAGCGGGGGGTCCAGATACGCAGTATTTT; CDR3aa: CASSVKGVAGGPDTQYF
v_gene: TRBV2; d_gene: .; j_gene: TRBJ1-1; abundance: .; CDR3nt: TGTGCCAGTACCTCAGGAGGGAACACTGAAGCTTTCTTT; CDR3aa: CASTSGGNTEAFF
v_gene: TRBV18; d_gene: .; j_gene: TRBJ1-1; abundance: few; CDR3nt: TGTGCCAGCTCATATACGATCCGGGGAGGTGGAACTGAAGCTTTCTTT; CDR3aa: CASSYTIRGGGTEAFF
v_gene: TRBV15; d_gene: .; j_gene: TRBJ1-3; abundance: .; CDR3nt: TGTGCCACCAGTCTGGGGGGGGGCGGCGGAAACACCATATATTTT; CDR3aa: CATSLGGGGGNTIYF
v_gene: TRBV9; d_gene: TRBD1; j_gene: TRBJ1-1; abundance: .; CDR3nt: TGTGCCAGCAGCGTAGCGGCAGGGGGCCCCTCGAACACTGAAGCTTTCTTT; CDR3aa: CASSVAAGGPSNTEAFF
v_gene: TRBV19; d_gene: .; j_gene: TRBJ1-2; abundance: .; CDR3nt: TGTGCCAGTAGTGAATCAGGGGTCGAGGACTATGGCTACACCTTC; CDR3aa: CASSESGVEDYGYTF
v_gene: TRBV5-6; d_gene: TRBD2; j_gene: TRBJ2-7; abundance: few; CDR3nt: TGTGCCAGCAGCTTAGGAGCGGGGGGATTCTACGAGCAGTACTTC; CDR3aa: CASSLGAGGFYEQYF
v_gene: TRBV4-2; d_gene: TRBD2; j_gene: TRBJ2-7; abundance: .; CDR3nt: TGTGCCAGCAGCCAAGGTCTAGCGGGGGGAATTTACGAGCAGTACTTC; CDR3aa: CASSQGLAGGIYEQYF
v_gene: TRBV20-1; d_gene: .; j_gene: TRBJ1-5; abundance: .; CDR3nt: TGCAGTGCAAGAACCGGGATAGCCCAGCATTTT; CDR3aa: CSARTGIAQHF
v_gene: TRBV5-8; d_gene: .; j_gene: TRBJ2-7; abundance: .; CDR3nt: TGTGCCAGCAGTTTGAGGGGGAAGCCCTACGAGCAGTACTTC; CDR3aa: CASSLRGKPYEQYF
v_gene: TRBV5-6; d_gene: .; j_gene: TRBJ2-7; abundance: .; CDR3nt: TGTGCCAGCAGCTTGGGCGACAGTCCCTACGAGCAGTACTTC; CDR3aa: CASSLGDSPYEQYF